This T cell receptor beta chain was sequenced in a study of cytomegalovirus exposure and HLA in healthy donors. Primers for the PCR totalled 60 Vbeta and 13 Jbeta. TCRdb's copy holds only in-frame clones and misses some; the assay was immunoSEQ multiplex PCR. The repertoire holds about 140,000 clones, with approximately 78% as singletons. This CDR3 is built from 15 residues. The J segment lost 5 bases and the V segment lost 4 bases, leaving 8 bases of the junction unmatched. CDR1 SGHDN and CDR2 FVKESK come from the germline V gene. The sequenced material came from PBMCs. This chain uses TRBV14 with TRBJ2-7, with TRBD1 matching 10 bases. This receptor was identified in a young man in good health and CMV-seropositive. The CDR3 sequence is CASSLGTGALDEQYF. The CDR3 bases are TGTGCCAGCAGCCTGGGGACAGGGGCTTTGGACGAGCAGTACTTC.